What follows are 25 T cell receptor beta chains derived from one specimen sequenced in a study of blood T cells in healthy people across ages. Then a second PCR, running roughly 7 to 11 cycles, was carried out with a sample-barcoded 5' primer and a J-beta primer mix. One entry per CDR3 protein, called by TCRdb with MiXCR from the 5' RACE reads. This sample has 1 million or so distinct CDR3 sequences, with under 30% found just once. These records were also assigned to another study, of T cells of mothers and their children.

The sample was blood. The receptors come from a girl under 10 years old in good health.

This clonotype was detected a few times. V gene TRBV29-1 combines with J gene TRBJ2-3, with a possible D match to TRBD1 (6 bases). The CDR3 runs 16 residues. The germline V and J ends were trimmed by 3 bases and 5 bases, with 21 bases remaining between them. The V gene's germline CDR1 is SQVTM and CDR2 ANQGSEA. In DNA form, the CDR3 reads TGCAGCGTTGAGGGAGTATCGGGACACGCCGAAGATACGCAGTATTTT. Protein: CSVEGVSGHAEDTQYF.

This clonotype occurred a few times. This chain uses TRBV5-1 with TRBJ1-2; D call uncertain. From germline, CDR1 is SGHRS and CDR2 YFSETQ. This CDR3 has 13 amino acids. Deletions cut 5 bases from V and 3 bases from J, with 11 bases between. The CDR3 sequence: CASRADGDYGYTF. For the CDR3, the DNA is TGCGCCAGCAGAGCCGACGGAGACTATGGCTACACCTTC. Using reference TRBV5-1 and TRBJ1-2 for the parts outside the CDR3, the full variable domain is KAGVTQTPRYLIKTRGQQVTLSCSPISGHRSVSWYQQTPGQGLQFLFEYFSETQRNKGNFPGRFSGRQFSNSRSEMNVSTLELGDSALYLCASRADGDYGYTFGSGTRLTVV.

This clonotype has more than one count but fewer than ten. The chain carries TRBV7-8 and TRBJ1-5, with D tentatively TRBD1 (6 bases). CDR1 is SGHVS and CDR2 is FQNEAQ in the germline V gene. CDR3 length equals 17 residues. V shed 5 bases and J shed 5 bases, with 22 bases lying between them. This CDR3 is CASSPRGGGAGDQPQHF. DNA of the CDR3: TGTGCCAGCAGCCCTCGCGGAGGTGGAGCAGGGGATCAGCCCCAGCATTTT.

This clonotype was seen a few times. The chain is built from TRBV7-9 and TRBJ1-1; 8 bases are shared with TRBD1. The CDR3 is 11 residues long. V lost 7 bases and J lost 11; bases outside the gene matches: 6. Germline-derived CDR1 and CDR2 are SEHNR and FQNEAQ (reference sequence). The CDR3 bases are TGTGCCAGCATCCAGACAGGGGCTGCTTTCTTT. Amino acids: CASIQTGAAFF.

This clonotype was seen a few times. V usage is TRBV29-1 and J usage is TRBJ2-7, with 7 nucleotides matching TRBD2. Germline V gene sequence: CDR1 SQVTM, CDR2 ANQGSEA. The junction had 8 bases not matched to a gene; V was cut back by 6 bases and J by 0 bases. The length of the CDR3 is 14 residues. DNA for the CDR3: TGCAGCGTGGTTACTAGCGCGAGCTCCTACGAGCAGTACTTC. Amino acid sequence: CSVVTSASSYEQYF.

This clonotype was found a few times. This rearrangement joins TRBV9 to TRBJ2-3; 10 bases match TRBD2. The ends lost 4 bases at V and 6 bases at J; junction bases unmatched: 11. Germline V gene data show CDR1 as SGDLS and CDR2 as YYNGEE. CDR3 length equals 16 residues. In DNA form, the CDR3 reads TGTGCCAGCAGCTCTGACATAGCGGGGGGAGGGGATACGCAGTATTTT. As protein: CASSSDIAGGGDTQYF.

This chain connects TRBV28 to TRBJ2-1; D may be TRBD2 (6 bases). The last part of the DNA fits TRBJ2-7 better; the J call may be wrong. Germline V lookup: CDR1 MDHEN, CDR2 SYDVKM. The CDR3 covers 15 residues. Written as DNA, the CDR3 is TGTGCCAGCAGTCGGCTAGGCGGGGTGGGCTACGAGCAGTACTTC. Translated, it gives CASSRLGGVGYEQYF.

This chain links TRBV29-1 with TRBJ2-5; 12 bases fit TRBD2. CDR1 SQVTM and CDR2 ANQGSEA come from the germline V gene. The ends lost 6 bases at V and 5 bases at J; junction bases unmatched: 16. There are 17 residues in the CDR3. This CDR3 reads CSVALGSSGGARETQYF. CDR3 DNA sequence: TGCAGCGTCGCCCTTGGGTCTAGCGGGGGGGCCCGGGAGACCCAGTACTTC.

Only a few counts were recorded for this clonotype. This chain uses TRBV9 with TRBJ2-3; D is unresolved. V was trimmed by 0 bases and J by 0 bases, leaving 11 bases between them. Germline lookup yields CDR1 SGDLS and CDR2 YYNGEE. The length of the CDR3 is 16 residues. In DNA form, the CDR3 reads TGTGCCAGCAGCGTAGACGAGCGCCGGAGCACAGATACGCAGTATTTT. As protein: CASSVDERRSTDTQYF.

This clonotype was detected only a few times. The CDR3 is CASSLLGLFNEQFF. As DNA, the CDR3 is TGTGCCAGCAGTTTACTAGGACTCTTCAATGAGCAGTTCTTC. The rearrangement uses TRBV12-3 or TRBV12-4 and TRBJ2-5; weak D call: TRBD2 (5 bases). The J call is in doubt because the DNA end fits TRBJ2-1 better. The CDR3 contains 14 residues.

The rearrangement links TRBV7-3 to TRBJ2-7, with D possibly being TRBD2 (6 bases). The CDR3 is 13 residues long. V was trimmed by 2 bases and J by 11 bases, leaving 16 bases between them. Germline CDR1 reads SGHTA; CDR2 reads FQGTGA. CDR3 nucleotide sequence: TGTGCCAGCAGCTTAGAAATCGGAGGACTAAAGTACTTC. It codes for CASSLEIGGLKYF.

This rearrangement joins TRBV7-9 to TRBJ1-4; 7 nucleotides align to TRBD1. This CDR3 is built from 16 residues. The germline CDR1 and CDR2 sequences are SEHNR and FQNEAQ (reference sequence). V gave up 4 bases and J gave up 5 bases; unmatched junction bases: 10. The CDR3 DNA is TGTGCCAGCAGCTCGTTTAAGGGGGCCTTGAATGAAAAACTGTTTTTT. This gives the protein CASSSFKGALNEKLFF.

The chain is built from TRBV6-5 and TRBJ1-3; no reliable D call. There are 15 residues in the CDR3. Trimming took off 5 bases at V and 7 bases at J, with 18 bases between the two ends. Germline lookup yields CDR1 MNHEY and CDR2 SVGAGI. The DNA of the CDR3 is TGTGCCAGCAGTATTTACCGGGATTCGGTGAACACCATATATTTT. Protein sequence: CASSIYRDSVNTIYF.

The V and J genes are TRBV4-3 and TRBJ2-2, with D unclear. The ends were cut back, 2 bases at V and 1 base at J, with 11 bases in the middle. Germline CDR1 LGHNA, CDR2 YSLEER. The CDR3 runs 16 residues. The CDR3 loop is CASSQTFVGNTGELFF. The DNA for the CDR3 is TGCGCCAGCAGCCAAACTTTCGTGGGGAACACCGGGGAGCTGTTTTTT.

This clonotype was seen more than once but under ten times. CDR3 DNA: TGCAGCGTGGGATTACCGTACCAAGAGACCCAGTACTTC. This translates into CSVGLPYQETQYF. V gene TRBV29-1 combines with J gene TRBJ2-5, with unresolved D. CDR3 length: 13 amino acids. Germline V gene sequence: CDR1 SQVTM, CDR2 ANQGSEA. V lost 6 bases and J 0 bases, leaving 11 bases between the germline ends.

This clonotype showed up just a few times. The chain uses TRBV19 and TRBJ2-5, with 7 bases fitting TRBD2. Unmatched junction bases numbered 3, after V lost 5 bases and J lost 0 bases. The CDR3 has 14 residues. CDR1 and CDR2 (germline): LNHDA, SQIVND (reference sequence). CDR3 residues: CASSDRGDQETQYF. DNA for the CDR3: TGTGCCAGTAGTGATCGGGGGGACCAAGAGACCCAGTACTTC. Full variable domain (outside the CDR3, taken from reference TRBV19 and TRBJ2-5): DGGITQSPKYLFRKEGQNVTLSCEQNLNHDAMYWYRQDPGQGLRLIYYSQIVNDFQKGDIAEGYSVSREKKESFPLTVTSAQKNPTAFYLCASSDRGDQETQYFGPGTRLLVL.

The rearrangement links TRBV7-9 to TRBJ2-3; 7 bases map to TRBD2. Germline trimming cut 3 bases from V and 2 bases from J; bases unmatched to any gene: 8. The CDR3 has 16 amino acids. Per germline, CDR1 SEHNR and CDR2 FQNEAQ (reference sequence). The CDR3 bases are TGTGCCAGCAGCTTGGACGCGGGAGAAATCACAGATACGCAGTATTTT. Protein product: CASSLDAGEITDTQYF. Based on the CDR3 plus reference TRBV7-9 and TRBJ2-3, the full variable domain is DTGVSQNPRHKITKRGQNVTFRCDPISEHNRLYWYRQTLGQGPEFLTYFQNEAQLEKSRLLSDRFSAERPKGSFSTLEIQRTEQGDSAMYLCASSLDAGEITDTQYFGPGTRLTVL.

This chain uses TRBV11-2 with TRBJ1-2; D not resolved. The CDR3 totals 14 residues. Germline CDR1 SGHAT, CDR2 FQNNGV. Trimming took off 5 bases at V and 3 bases at J, with 13 bases between the two ends. This CDR3 reads CASSLIQPDYGYTF. DNA of the CDR3: TGTGCCAGCAGCCTGATACAGCCTGACTATGGCTACACCTTC.

The rearrangement joins TRBV7-8 to TRBJ2-5; TRBD1 matches at 8 bases. V dropped 5 bases and J dropped 5; count of bases not matched to a gene: 10. The germline gives CDR1 SGHVS, CDR2 FQNEAQ. The CDR3 loop spans 15 amino acids. Here the CDR3 reads CASSLTWTGYETQYF. The CDR3 region has the DNA TGTGCCAGCAGCCTAACCTGGACAGGGTACGAGACCCAGTACTTC.

This clonotype was seen a few times. This CDR3 reads CASRPIAGVGTDTQYF. The CDR3, as DNA: TGTGCCAGCAGACCAATAGCGGGAGTTGGCACAGATACGCAGTATTTT. This chain connects TRBV12-3 or TRBV12-4 to TRBJ2-3; 9 nucleotides agree with TRBD2. V lost 6 bases and J lost 1; bases outside the gene matches: 8. This CDR3 is built from 16 residues.

V usage is TRBV4-1 and J usage is TRBJ2-5, with 13 positions matching TRBD2. With the DNA end fitting TRBJ2-7 better, the J assignment may be wrong. Germline values: CDR1 MGHRA, CDR2 YSYEKL. The CDR3 contains 15 residues. The CDR3: CASSWTSGRGYEQYF. CDR3 bases: TGCGCCAGCAGCTGGACTAGCGGGAGAGGGTACGAGCAGTACTTC.

The rearrangement joins TRBV12-3 or TRBV12-4 to TRBJ2-7, with 11 positions matching TRBD1. V dropped 6 bases and J dropped 5; count of bases not matched to a gene: 9. The length of the CDR3 is 15 residues. CDR3 in DNA: TGTGCCAGCAGGCGGGACAGGGGGTATGCGGACGAGCAGTACTTC. As protein: CASRRDRGYADEQYF.

This clonotype was observed a handful of times. The V gene is TRBV5-1, the J gene TRBJ2-7, with 9 nucleotides matching TRBD1. V lost 4 bases to trimming and J lost 7 bases; unmatched junction nucleotides: 12. Looked up from germline, CDR1 is SGHRS and CDR2 is YFSETQ. The CDR3 runs 15 residues. The CDR3 sequence is CASSPPGQGMKEQYF. CDR3 DNA sequence: TGCGCCAGCAGCCCCCCGGGACAGGGTATGAAGGAGCAGTACTTC.

V is TRBV7-9 and J is TRBJ2-1; D gene ambiguous. The V end lost 5 bases, the J end lost 3 bases, and 8 bases lay between the germline ends. Germline CDR1 is SEHNR and CDR2 is FQNEAQ (reference sequence). The length of the CDR3 is 13 residues. The chain's CDR3 is CASSGVGYNEQFF. The CDR3 DNA reads TGTGCCAGCAGCGGCGTGGGCTACAATGAGCAGTTCTTC.

This clonotype was recorded at least ten times. The J gene is TRBJ2-7, the V gene TRBV7-2; perhaps D is TRBD1 or TRBD2 (6 bases each). Trimming took 4 bases from V and 4 from J, leaving 20 bases between them. CDR3 length equals 16 residues. Germline V lookup: CDR1 SGHTA, CDR2 FQGNSA. The CDR3 DNA reads TGTGCCAGCAGCTACAGAACAGGGTCCGGAGGGTACGAGCAGTACTTC. Translating gives CASSYRTGSGGYEQYF. The complete variable domain, with remaining parts taken from reference TRBV7-2 and TRBJ2-7, reads GAGVSQSPSNKVTEKGKDVELRCDPISGHTALYWYRQSLGQGLEFLIYFQGNSAPDKSGLPSDRFSAERTGGSVSTLTIQRTQQEDSAVYLCASSYRTGSGGYEQYFGPGTRLTVT.